The present entry profiles one T cell receptor beta chain with its context. As yet, its antigen is unknown. Germline assignment: CDR1 MDHEN and CDR2 SYDVKM. V was trimmed by 5 bases and J by 8 bases, leaving 10 bases between them. CDR3 length: 12 residues. The data derive from a study of T cells after yellow fever vaccination. Study observations and caveats: Researchers report a weaker secondary response that nonetheless peaked faster, day 5 versus 15. Post-booster reappearance was seen for most primary-vaccination clones (about 96% CD4, 75% to 90% CD8). In FACS-sorted repertoires, abundant clonotypes from the bulk population could appear as contaminants.

TCRdb re-called the 5' RACE reads through MiXCR, storing one row per CDR3 protein. The repertoire has about 350,000 distinct CDR3 sequences, around 10% of them found once; the top ten carry less than 20%. The TCR originated in a man younger than 35 who received the YFV17D yellow fever vaccine. This sample comprised PBMCs, obtained on the day of the first yellow fever vaccination. This chain uses TRBV28 with TRBJ1-3; perhaps TRBD1 as D (5 bases). This CDR3 is CASSEQADTIYF. DNA for the CDR3: TGTGCCAGCAGTGAACAGGCGGACACCATATATTTT.